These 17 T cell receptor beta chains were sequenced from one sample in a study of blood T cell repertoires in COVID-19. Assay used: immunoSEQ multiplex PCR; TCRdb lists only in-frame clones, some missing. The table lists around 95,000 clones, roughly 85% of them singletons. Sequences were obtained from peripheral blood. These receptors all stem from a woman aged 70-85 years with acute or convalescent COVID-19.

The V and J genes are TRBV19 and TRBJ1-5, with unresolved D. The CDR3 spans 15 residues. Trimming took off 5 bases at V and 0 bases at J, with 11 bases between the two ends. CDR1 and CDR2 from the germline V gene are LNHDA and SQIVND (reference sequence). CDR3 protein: CASSSTGYSNQPQHF. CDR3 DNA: TGTGCCAGTAGTTCAACCGGGTATAGCAATCAGCCCCAGCATTTT.

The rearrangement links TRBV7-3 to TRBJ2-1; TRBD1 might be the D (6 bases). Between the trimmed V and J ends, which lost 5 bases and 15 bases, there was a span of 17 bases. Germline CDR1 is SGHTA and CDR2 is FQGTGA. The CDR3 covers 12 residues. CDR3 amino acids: CASSRAGAPWFF. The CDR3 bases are TGTGCCAGCAGCCGAGCAGGGGCCCCTTGGTTCTTC.

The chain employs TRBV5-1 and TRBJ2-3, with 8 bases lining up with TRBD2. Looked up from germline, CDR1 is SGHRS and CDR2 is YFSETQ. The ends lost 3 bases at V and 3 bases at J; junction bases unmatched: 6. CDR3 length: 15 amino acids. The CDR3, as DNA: TGCGCCAGCAGCTGGACTGGACTAGCAACAGATACGCAGTATTTT. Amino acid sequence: CASSWTGLATDTQYF.

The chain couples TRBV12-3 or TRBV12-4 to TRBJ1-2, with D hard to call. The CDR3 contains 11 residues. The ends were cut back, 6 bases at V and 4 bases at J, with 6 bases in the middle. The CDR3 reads CASSPGYGYTF. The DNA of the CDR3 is TGTGCCAGCAGCCCCGGCTATGGCTACACCTTC.

CDR3 protein: CAWSVSVDNEKLFF. The CDR3, as DNA: TGTGCCTGGAGTGTAAGCGTGGATAATGAAAAACTGTTTTTT. The chain combines TRBV30 with TRBJ1-4; D gene uncertain. Germline CDR1 and CDR2: GTSNPN and SVGIG (reference sequence). This CDR3 comprises 14 residues. The germline V and J ends were trimmed by 0 bases and 4 bases, with 9 bases remaining between them. Combining the CDR3 with reference TRBV30 and TRBJ1-4 gives the whole variable domain SQTIHQWPATLVQPVGSPLSLECTVEGTSNPNLYWYRQAAGRGLQLLFYSVGIGQISSEVPQNLSASRPQDRQFILSSKKLLLSDSGFYLCAWSVSVDNEKLFFGSGTQLSVL.

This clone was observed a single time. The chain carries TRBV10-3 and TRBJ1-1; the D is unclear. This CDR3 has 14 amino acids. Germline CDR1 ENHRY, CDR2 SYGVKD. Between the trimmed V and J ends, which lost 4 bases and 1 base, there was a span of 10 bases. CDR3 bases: TGTGCCATCAGTGTTTCTGCGCAGAACACTGAAGCTTTCTTT. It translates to CAISVSAQNTEAFF.

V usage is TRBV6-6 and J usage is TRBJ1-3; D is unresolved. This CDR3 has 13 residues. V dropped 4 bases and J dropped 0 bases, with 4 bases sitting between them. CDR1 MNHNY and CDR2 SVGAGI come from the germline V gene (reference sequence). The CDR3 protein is CASSSYSGNTIYF. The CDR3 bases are TGTGCCAGCAGTTCTTACTCTGGAAACACCATATATTTT.

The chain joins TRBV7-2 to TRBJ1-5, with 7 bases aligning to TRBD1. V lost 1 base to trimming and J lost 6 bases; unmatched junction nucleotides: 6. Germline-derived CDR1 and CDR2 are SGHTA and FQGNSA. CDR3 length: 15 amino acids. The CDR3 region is CASSLETGRGQPQHF. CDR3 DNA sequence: TGTGCCAGCAGCTTAGAGACAGGGCGGGGTCAGCCCCAGCATTTT.

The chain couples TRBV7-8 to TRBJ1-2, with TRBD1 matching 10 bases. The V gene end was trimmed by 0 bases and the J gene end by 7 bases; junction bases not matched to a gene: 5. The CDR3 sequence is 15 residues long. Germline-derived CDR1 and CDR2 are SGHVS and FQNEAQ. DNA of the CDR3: TGTGCCAGCAGCTTAGCCGGGACAGGGGACCGTGGCTACACCTTC. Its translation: CASSLAGTGDRGYTF. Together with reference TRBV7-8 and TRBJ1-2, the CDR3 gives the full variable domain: GAGVSQSPRYKVAKRGQDVALRCDPISGHVSLFWYQQALGQGPEFLTYFQNEAQLDKSGLPSDRFFAERPEGSVSTLKIQRTQQEDSAVYLCASSLAGTGDRGYTFGSGTRLTVV.

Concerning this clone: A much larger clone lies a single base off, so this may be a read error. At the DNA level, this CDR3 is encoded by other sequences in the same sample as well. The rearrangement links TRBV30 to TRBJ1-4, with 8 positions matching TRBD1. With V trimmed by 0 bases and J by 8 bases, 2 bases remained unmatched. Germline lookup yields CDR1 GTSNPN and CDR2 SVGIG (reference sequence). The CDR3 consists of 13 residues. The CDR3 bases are TGTGCCTGGAGTGTACAGGGGGGGGAAAAACTGTTTTTT. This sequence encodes CAWSVQGGEKLFF.

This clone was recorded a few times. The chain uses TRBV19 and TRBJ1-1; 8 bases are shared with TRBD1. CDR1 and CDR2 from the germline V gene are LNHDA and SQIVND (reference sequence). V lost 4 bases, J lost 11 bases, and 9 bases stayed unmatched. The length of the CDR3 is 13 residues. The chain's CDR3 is CASSNGQGGWAFF. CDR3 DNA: TGTGCCAGTAGTAACGGACAGGGAGGATGGGCTTTCTTT.

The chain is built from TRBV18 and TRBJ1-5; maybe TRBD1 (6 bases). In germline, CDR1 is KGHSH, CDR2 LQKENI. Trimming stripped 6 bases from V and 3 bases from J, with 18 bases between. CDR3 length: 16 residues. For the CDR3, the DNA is TGTGCCAGCTCGCCGACGACAGGAGTAGACAATCAGCCCCAGCATTTT. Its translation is CASSPTTGVDNQPQHF.

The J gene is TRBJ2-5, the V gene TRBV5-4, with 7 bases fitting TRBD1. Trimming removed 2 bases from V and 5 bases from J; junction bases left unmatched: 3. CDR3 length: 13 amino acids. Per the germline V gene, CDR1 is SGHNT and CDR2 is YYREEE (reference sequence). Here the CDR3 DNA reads TGTGCCAGCAGCTTAACAGGGGCGGAGACCCAGTACTTC. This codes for CASSLTGAETQYF.

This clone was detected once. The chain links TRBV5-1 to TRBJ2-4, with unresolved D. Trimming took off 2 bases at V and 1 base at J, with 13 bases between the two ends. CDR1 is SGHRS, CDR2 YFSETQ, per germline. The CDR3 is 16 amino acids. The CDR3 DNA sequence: TGCGCCAGCAGCTTAACCCTCGCGGAGGCCAAAAACATTCAGTACTTC. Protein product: CASSLTLAEAKNIQYF.

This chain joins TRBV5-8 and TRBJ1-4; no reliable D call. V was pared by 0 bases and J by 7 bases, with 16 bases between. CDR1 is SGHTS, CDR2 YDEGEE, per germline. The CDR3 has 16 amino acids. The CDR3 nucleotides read TGTGCCAGCAGCTTGGTTTTTGGGCAGGTACCTGAAAAACTGTTTTTT. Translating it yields CASSLVFGQVPEKLFF.

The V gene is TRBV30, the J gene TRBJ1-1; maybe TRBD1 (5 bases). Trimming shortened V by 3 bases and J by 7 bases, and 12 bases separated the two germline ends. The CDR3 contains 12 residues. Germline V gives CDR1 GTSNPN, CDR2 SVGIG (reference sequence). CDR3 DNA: TGTGCCTGGAGCGGTACAGGCAGTGAAGCTTTCTTT. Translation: CAWSGTGSEAFF.

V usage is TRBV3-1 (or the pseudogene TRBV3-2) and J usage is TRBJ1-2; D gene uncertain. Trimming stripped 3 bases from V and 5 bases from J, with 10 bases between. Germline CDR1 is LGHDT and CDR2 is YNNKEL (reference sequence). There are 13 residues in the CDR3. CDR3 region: CASSHGENYGYTF. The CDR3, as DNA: TGTGCCAGCAGCCACGGTGAGAATTATGGCTACACCTTC.